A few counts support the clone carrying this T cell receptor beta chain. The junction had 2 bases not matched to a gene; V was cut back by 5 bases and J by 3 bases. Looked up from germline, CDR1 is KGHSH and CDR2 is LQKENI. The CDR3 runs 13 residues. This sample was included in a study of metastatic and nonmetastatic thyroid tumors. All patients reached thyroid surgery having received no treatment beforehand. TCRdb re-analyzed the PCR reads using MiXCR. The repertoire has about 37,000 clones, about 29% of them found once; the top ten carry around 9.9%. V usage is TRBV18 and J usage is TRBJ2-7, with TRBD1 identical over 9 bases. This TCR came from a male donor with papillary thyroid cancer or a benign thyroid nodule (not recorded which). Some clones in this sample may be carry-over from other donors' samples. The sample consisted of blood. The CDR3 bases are TGTGCCAGCTCATCGGGACAGGGCTACGAGCAGTACTTC. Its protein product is CASSSGQGYEQYF.